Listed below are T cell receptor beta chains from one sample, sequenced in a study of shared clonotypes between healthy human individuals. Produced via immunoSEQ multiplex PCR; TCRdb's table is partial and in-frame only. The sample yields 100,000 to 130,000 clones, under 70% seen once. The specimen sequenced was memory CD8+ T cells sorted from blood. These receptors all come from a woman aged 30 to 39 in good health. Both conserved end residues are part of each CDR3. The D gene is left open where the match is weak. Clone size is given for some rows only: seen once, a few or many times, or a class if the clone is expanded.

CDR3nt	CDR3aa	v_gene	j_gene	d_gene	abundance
TGCGCCAGCAGTGGGTCTCTTGAGGCTGGGACCCAGTACTTC	CASSGSLEAGTQYF	TRBV10-1	TRBJ2-5	.	.
TGCGCCAGCAGTGGGCAGGTACAAGAGACCCAGTACTTC	CASSGQVQETQYF	TRBV10-2	TRBJ2-5	.	once
TGTGCCAGCTCACCTGATACAGGTGGATCTCTCTTC	CASSPDTGGSLF	TRBV18	TRBJ1-2	.	.
TGTGCCAGCAGCGTAGGGGGAGGGTCCGACGAGCAGTACTTC	CASSVGGGSDEQYF	TRBV9	TRBJ2-7	TRBD2	.
TGTGCCACCAGCAGACCGAAAGGCCCCGGAGAGTGGGAGCAGTACTTC	CATSRPKGPGEWEQYF	TRBV15	TRBJ2-5	.	few
TGCGCCAGCAGCCCCCTCCGGCGCGGGTACGAGCAGTACTTC	CASSPLRRGYEQYF	TRBV4-1	TRBJ2-7	.	.
TGCGCCAGCAGCCAAACAAATCGGCTCACTGAAGCTTTCTTT	CASSQTNRLTEAFF	TRBV4-1	TRBJ1-1	.	.
TGTGCCAGCACCAAACTAGCGGGAATCACAGATACGCAGTATTTT	CASTKLAGITDTQYF	TRBV28	TRBJ2-3	TRBD2	once
TGCAGCGTTATATACAATGAGCAGTTCTTC	CSVIYNEQFF	TRBV29-1	TRBJ2-1	.	.
TGTGCCAGCAGCTTTCCCCCTACTAGCGGGCCGTCCTACAATGAGCAGTTCTTC	CASSFPPTSGPSYNEQFF	TRBV7-9	TRBJ2-1	TRBD2	.
TGCGCCAGCAGCCACACTCGCGGGAGGGAGGAGACCCAGTACTTC	CASSHTRGREETQYF	TRBV5-1	TRBJ2-5	TRBD2	.
TGTGCCAGCAGTGACTCGGACAGGGGGGGCTACACCTTC	CASSDSDRGGYTF	TRBV6-1	TRBJ1-2	TRBD1	.
TGTGCCAGCAGTAAGCCTGGTTACGAGCAGTACTTC	CASSKPGYEQYF	TRBV28	TRBJ2-7	.	.
TGTGCCAGCAGCTTAGGTGTCACAGATACGCAGTATTTT	CASSLGVTDTQYF	TRBV7-9	TRBJ2-3	.	.
TGTGCCAGTAGTAGGGGACAGATTAGCAATCAGCCCCAGCATTTT	CASSRGQISNQPQHF	TRBV19	TRBJ1-5	TRBD1	.
TGTGCCAGCAGTTTAATTCGCGGCACCTACGAGCAGTACTTC	CASSLIRGTYEQYF	TRBV28	TRBJ2-7	.	.
TGTGCCACAGGGGGTCCATACATTCGGGAGGGCGGCTATGAGCAGTTCTTC	CATGGPYIREGGYEQFF	TRBV27	TRBJ2-1	.	.
TGTGCCAGCAGCGTAGGAGGGGCAGCTGAAGCTTTCTTT	CASSVGGAAEAFF	TRBV9	TRBJ1-1	.	few
TGTGCCAGCAGCCCGCGGACAGGGGGGTTCAATGAGCAGTTCTTC	CASSPRTGGFNEQFF	TRBV7-3	TRBJ2-1	TRBD1	.
TGTGCCAGCAGCTTCCCCCCGGGGCCCGAGCAGTACTTC	CASSFPPGPEQYF	TRBV7-2	TRBJ2-7	.	.
TGTGCCAGCAGTACTTTAAGTCTCGGCAATCAGCCCCAGCATTTT	CASSTLSLGNQPQHF	TRBV5-5	TRBJ1-5	.	.
TGTGCCAGCAGTTTCATTCCCGACAGGATGTACACAGATACGCAGTATTTT	CASSFIPDRMYTDTQYF	TRBV28	TRBJ2-3	.	once
TGTGCCAGCAGTGAATCCGAAGGCAGCTCCTACAATGAGCAGTTCTTC	CASSESEGSSYNEQFF	TRBV25-1	TRBJ2-1	.	few
TGCGCCAGCATCGGTGGTGCCTCCTACAATGAGCAGTTCTTC	CASIGGASYNEQFF	TRBV5-1	TRBJ2-1	.	.
TGTGCCAGCAGTAGACTAGGGGATAACACCGGGGAGCTGTTTTTT	CASSRLGDNTGELFF	TRBV6-4	TRBJ2-2	.	.
TGTGCCAGCAGCGTAGCATGGGGGTCCGGGGAGCTGTTTTTT	CASSVAWGSGELFF	TRBV9	TRBJ2-2	.	.
TGTGCCAGCAGGACAAACTCAGGGGACCCTGAAGCTTTCTTT	CASRTNSGDPEAFF	TRBV6-6	TRBJ1-1	.	.
TGTGCCAGCAGCCCCGGGCTCTCCTACGAGCAGTACTTC	CASSPGLSYEQYF	TRBV11-2	TRBJ2-7	.	few
TGCACCAGTAGGGAGGGGAACACTGAAGCTTTCTTT	CTSREGNTEAFF	TRBV1	TRBJ1-1	.	.
TGCGCCAGCAGCTTGGGACAGGGGGGTAGCACAGATACGCAGTATTTT	CASSLGQGGSTDTQYF	TRBV5-1	TRBJ2-3	TRBD1	.
TGTGCCAGCACCCAATGGCCCGAAAAGAACACTGAAGCTTTCTTT	CASTQWPEKNTEAFF	TRBV6-5	TRBJ1-1	.	few
TGCGCCAGCAGTGAGTTCCTAGCGGAGCTACGGAACAATGAGCAGTTCTTC	CASSEFLAELRNNEQFF	TRBV10-2	TRBJ2-1	TRBD2	few
TGTGCCAGTAAACCGGGACAGGGTAACTATGGCTACACCTTC	CASKPGQGNYGYTF	TRBV6-4	TRBJ1-2	TRBD1	many
TGTGCCAGCAGTGAAGAAGGGACAGGGGGGTACGAGCAGTACTTC	CASSEEGTGGYEQYF	TRBV6-1	TRBJ2-7	TRBD1	many
TGTGCCAGTAGTATAGAAGTCGGGGTTAACACCGGGGAGCTGTTTTTT	CASSIEVGVNTGELFF	TRBV19	TRBJ2-2	.	.
TGTGCCAGTAGTCTGGACGGGTTCCAGCCCCAGCATTTT	CASSLDGFQPQHF	TRBV19	TRBJ1-5	.	few
TGTGCCACCAGCAGAGATGGCGCTAACACAGATACGCAGTATTTT	CATSRDGANTDTQYF	TRBV15	TRBJ2-3	.	few
TGTGCCATTCCGAGGAGGGCAGATCAGCCCCAGCATTTT	CAIPRRADQPQHF	TRBV11-3	TRBJ1-5	.	.
TGTGCCAGCAGCCTAGTTCGGGACAGGAAAAACATTCAGTACTTC	CASSLVRDRKNIQYF	TRBV11-2	TRBJ2-4	TRBD1	.
TGTGCCACCAGCACGATCAGGGGTTCGGGGGCCAACGTCCTGACTTTC	CATSTIRGSGANVLTF	TRBV15	TRBJ2-6	.	many
TGTGCCAGCAGTTTATGGGAGGGCAGGGGCTATGGCTACACCTTC	CASSLWEGRGYGYTF	TRBV28	TRBJ1-2	.	.
TGTGCCAGCACCCTTCGGGGACAGAGCTACGAGCAGTACTTC	CASTLRGQSYEQYF	TRBV6-1	TRBJ2-7	TRBD1	many
TGTGCCAGCAGTTTGGACTTGAGCTCCTACAATGAGCAGTTCTTC	CASSLDLSSYNEQFF	TRBV6-4	TRBJ2-1	.	.
TGCGCCAGCAGCCTTGGACAGGGACTCTCCTACGAGCAGTACTTC	CASSLGQGLSYEQYF	TRBV4-1	TRBJ2-7	TRBD1	.
TGCGCCAGCAGTGAGTCGATCGAAAACGAAAAACTGTTTTTT	CASSESIENEKLFF	TRBV10-1	TRBJ1-4	.	.
TGTGCCAGCAGTTTAGGGACAGGGCACACTGAAGCTTTCTTT	CASSLGTGHTEAFF	TRBV28	TRBJ1-1	TRBD1	.
TGTGCCAGCCGTCCCGTTGGACAGACGAACACTGAAGCTTTCTTT	CASRPVGQTNTEAFF	TRBV27	TRBJ1-1	.	.
TGTGCCAGCTCTCCGGGACAGAACTACGAGCAGTACTTC	CASSPGQNYEQYF	TRBV25-1	TRBJ2-7	TRBD1	.
TGTGCCACCAGCAGAGCTTTCCCACGGAAAGTCACAGATACGCAGTATTTT	CATSRAFPRKVTDTQYF	TRBV15	TRBJ2-3	.	.
TGCGCCAGCAGCTTGGAGCTTAATATCTACAATGAGCAGTTCTTC	CASSLELNIYNEQFF	TRBV5-1	TRBJ2-1	.	.
TGTGCCAGCTGCTCGGAGACCGGGGAGCTGTTTTTT	CASCSETGELFF	TRBV6-4	TRBJ2-2	.	.
TGCGCCAGCAGCTTCGGGGCATCGGGCCAAGAGACCCAGTACTTC	CASSFGASGQETQYF	TRBV5-1	TRBJ2-5	.	.
TGTGCCACCAGCAGAGTTGGGGAATACGATACGCAGTATTTT	CATSRVGEYDTQYF	TRBV15	TRBJ2-3	.	few
TGCAGCGTGGAGGGGACAGGTAGTGGGAACACTGAAGCTTTCTTT	CSVEGTGSGNTEAFF	TRBV29-1	TRBJ1-1	TRBD1	.
TGTGCCAGCAGCCAAACGCGGGCCGCGGCCTACGAGCAGTACTTC	CASSQTRAAAYEQYF	TRBV4-2	TRBJ2-7	.	.
TGTGCCAGCAGCTACCAGGGTGCAGATACGCAGTATTTT	CASSYQGADTQYF	TRBV5-6	TRBJ2-3	.	many